This T cell receptor (beta chain) was recorded in a study of post-analysis software for immune sequencing data. Study-wide context: Included among the disease courses, which were recorded for the cohort, were relapsing-remitting, secondary progressive and progressive-relapsing multiple sclerosis.

On this clonotype: Its antigen remains unknown.

The germline V gene encodes CDR1 MNHNS and CDR2 SASEGT. The CDR3 covers 13 residues. The V end was cut by 2 bases, the J end by 3 bases, with 8 bases between. Study-wide results and caveats: Patients had higher frequencies than controls of roughly 5 TRBV segments, including TRBV5-6, TRBV5-1 and TRBV20-1. Relative to controls, patients with multiple sclerosis showed significantly lower normalized Chao1 diversity. Same-batch samples co-clustered strongly by F measure.

Included in the TCR beta cDNA libraries were unique molecular identifiers. A single record per CDR3 protein comes from TCRdb applying MiXCR to the PCR reads. The data contain over 700,000 distinct CDR3 sequences, 25% to 30% of them singletons. V and J are TRBV6-1 and TRBJ2-7; D uncertain. The sequence derives from a girl between 10 and 17 years old with multiple sclerosis. The material sequenced was blood. The CDR3 DNA is TGTGCCAGCAGTGAATTACCAGGCTACGAGCAGTACTTC. It yields the protein CASSELPGYEQYF.